A single sample gave rise to the 16 T cell receptor beta chains below, sequenced in a study of cytomegalovirus exposure and HLA in healthy donors. PCR involved 60 Vbeta and 13 Jbeta primers. Sequencing was performed with immunoSEQ multiplex PCR; in TCRdb, only in-frame clones are kept and a portion is missing. The top ten clones hold around 7% of a sample with about 150,000 clones, 75% of them seen once. The specimen sequenced was PBMCs. These receptors were collected from a young man in good health and CMV-seronegative.

The chain uses TRBV5-6 and TRBJ2-7, with TRBD2 as a possible D gene (5 bases). This CDR3 is 11 amino acids long. The ends were cut back, 0 bases at V and 7 bases at J, with 5 bases in the middle. Germline loops: CDR1 SGHDT, CDR2 YYEEEE. The CDR3: CASSLAGEQYF. CDR3 coding DNA: TGTGCCAGCAGCTTGGCGGGAGAGCAGTACTTC. The full variable domain, rest sourced from reference TRBV5-6 and TRBJ2-7, is DAGVTQSPTHLIKTRGQQVTLRCSPKSGHDTVSWYQQALGQGPQFIFQYYEEEERQRGNFPDRFSGHQFPNYSSELNVNALLLGDSALYLCASSLAGEQYFGPGTRLTVT.

The CDR3 loop reads CASSTGTAYEQYF. CDR3 DNA: TGTGCCAGCAGCACCGGGACAGCCTACGAGCAGTACTTC. The V and J genes are TRBV5-4 and TRBJ2-7; 7 nucleotides match TRBD1. CDR1 is SGHNT and CDR2 is YYREEE in the germline V gene (reference sequence). V gave up 4 bases and J gave up 2 bases; unmatched junction bases: 3. This CDR3 region has 13 residues.

The chain joins TRBV5-1 to TRBJ2-7; D is ambiguous. The CDR3 covers 15 residues. The V end lost 0 bases, the J end lost 0 bases, and 10 bases lay between the germline ends. The germline V gene encodes CDR1 SGHRS and CDR2 YFSETQ. The CDR3 sequence: CASSLEASLSYEQYF. CDR3 nucleotides: TGCGCCAGCAGCTTGGAAGCCTCCCTCTCCTACGAGCAGTACTTC.

This clone was seen only a few times. The V gene is TRBV28, the J gene TRBJ1-5, with D perhaps TRBD1 (5 bases). The V and J ends lost 10 bases and 5 bases respectively, with 9 bases between them. The V gene's germline CDR1 is MDHEN and CDR2 SYDVKM. CDR3 length: 11 residues. The CDR3 region is CAIGGDQPQHF. For the CDR3, the DNA is TGTGCCATCGGGGGGGATCAGCCCCAGCATTTT.

This CDR3 is CASSPAGSTDTQYF. For the CDR3, the DNA is TGTGCCAGCTCACCAGCCGGGAGCACAGATACGCAGTATTTT. The chain couples TRBV18 to TRBJ2-3; D is undetermined. CDR3 length equals 14 residues. Germline V lookup: CDR1 KGHSH, CDR2 LQKENI. V lost 2 bases, J lost 0 bases, and 6 bases lay in between.

The chain combines TRBV5-1 with TRBJ2-7; a weak D match, TRBD2 (6 bases). Per germline, CDR1 SGHRS and CDR2 YFSETQ. V was clipped by 0 bases and J by 7 bases, with 14 bases between them. This CDR3 spans 14 amino acids. The CDR3 nucleotides are TGCGCCAGCAGCTTGGTGGGGCGGGGTCAGGAGCAGTACTTC. This gives the protein CASSLVGRGQEQYF.

V and J are TRBV5-1 and TRBJ1-2; 9 bases match TRBD1. The trim removed 8 bases at V and 1 base at J, leaving 9 bases unmatched. CDR1 and CDR2 (germline): SGHRS, YFSETQ. The length of the CDR3 is 15 residues. The DNA of the CDR3 is TGCGCCAGTGGAGAGGAGACAGGGGGTAACTATGGCTACACCTTC. Translation: CASGEETGGNYGYTF.

The V gene is TRBV5-4, the J gene TRBJ1-4; D perhaps matches TRBD1 (6 bases). Germline assignment: CDR1 SGHNT and CDR2 YYREEE (reference sequence). Trimming removed 4 bases from V and 5 bases from J, with 12 bases in between. There are 14 residues in the CDR3. CDR3 in amino acids: CASSPGQQNEKLFF. The DNA of the CDR3 is TGTGCCAGCAGCCCCGGACAGCAGAATGAAAAACTGTTTTTT. The whole variable domain, remainder taken from reference TRBV5-4 and TRBJ1-4, is ETGVTQSPTHLIKTRGQQVTLRCSSQSGHNTVSWYQQALGQGPQFIFQYYREEENGRGNFPPRFSGLQFPNYSSELNVNALELDDSALYLCASSPGQQNEKLFFGSGTQLSVL.

The chain links TRBV30 to TRBJ2-7; 8 bases agree with TRBD1. This CDR3 is built from 15 residues. The junction had 7 bases not matched to a gene; V was cut back by 3 bases and J by 0 bases. From germline, CDR1 is GTSNPN and CDR2 SVGIG (reference sequence). The CDR3 sequence: CAWSIDRGYSYEQYF. The CDR3 DNA reads TGTGCCTGGAGCATCGACAGGGGCTACTCCTACGAGCAGTACTTC. Supplemented by reference TRBV30 and TRBJ2-7, the full variable domain reads SQTIHQWPATLVQPVGSPLSLECTVEGTSNPNLYWYRQAAGRGLQLLFYSVGIGQISSEVPQNLSASRPQDRQFILSSKKLLLSDSGFYLCAWSIDRGYSYEQYFGPGTRLTVT.

V gene TRBV10-1 combines with J gene TRBJ2-2, with TRBD2 identical over 8 bases. The CDR3 is 15 residues long. After removal of 4 bases from V and 4 bases from J, the junction contained 5 bases not matched to a gene. Per the germline V gene, CDR1 is WNHNN and CDR2 is SYGVQD (reference sequence). CDR3 bases: TGCGCCAGCAGTGCAGTAGCGGGGCGCACCGGGGAGCTGTTTTTT. Translating it yields CASSAVAGRTGELFF.

This clone was seen more than once but under ten times. V gene TRBV5-1 combines with J gene TRBJ1-6, with 8 positions matching TRBD1. Germline trimming cut 4 bases from V and 8 bases from J; bases unmatched to any gene: 11. The CDR3 has 16 residues. The germline CDR1 and CDR2 sequences are SGHRS and YFSETQ. CDR3: CASSPTGVSPYSPLHF. For the CDR3, the DNA is TGCGCCAGCAGCCCGACAGGGGTCTCTCCTTATTCACCCCTCCACTTT.

Turning to this clone: One junction end disagrees with the germline gene, perhaps due to a read error. The same CDR3 arises from other DNA sequences in this sample as well. This chain joins TRBV28 and TRBJ1-1; D unresolved. This CDR3 has 11 amino acids. Germline V gene lookup returns CDR1 MDHEN and CDR2 SYDVKM. The CDR3 is CASSLFPRAFF. The CDR3 DNA reads TGTGCCAGTAGTTTATTTCCCCGAGCTTTCTTT.

The genes are TRBV2 and TRBJ2-5; 7 bases align to TRBD2. V shed 8 bases, J shed 5 bases, and the junction held 5 bases outside the gene matches. CDR1 and CDR2 from the germline V gene are SNHLY and FYNNEI. This CDR3 spans 12 amino acids. DNA for the CDR3: TGTGCCAGCGGGCTAGCGGTGGAGACCCAGTACTTC. It yields the protein CASGLAVETQYF.

The chain carries TRBV5-6 and TRBJ1-2; 9 bases fit TRBD1. The CDR3 is made up of 17 amino acids. Germline CDR1 SGHDT, CDR2 YYEEEE. The V and J ends lost 2 bases and 7 bases, in that order; junction bases with no gene match: 15. CDR3: CASSFPPLTGGMAGYTF. The CDR3 nucleotides read TGTGCCAGCAGCTTCCCCCCCCTGACAGGGGGTATGGCTGGCTACACCTTC.

The rearrangement links TRBV4-1 to TRBJ1-2, with D uncertain. Germline loops: CDR1 MGHRA, CDR2 YSYEKL. This CDR3 has 15 amino acids. V gave up 1 base and J gave up 8 bases, with 17 bases separating them. CDR3 protein: CASSQVAPLRSGYTF. The CDR3 DNA is TGCGCCAGCAGCCAAGTTGCGCCTCTGCGTTCCGGCTACACCTTC.

The chain combines TRBV28 with TRBJ1-1; 7 bases match TRBD1. This CDR3 contains 12 residues. In germline, CDR1 is MDHEN, CDR2 SYDVKM. V trimming: 6 bases; J trimming: 5 bases; junction bases outside the gene matches: 3. CDR3 DNA: TGTGCCAGCAGAACACAGGGGACTGAAGCTTTCTTT. Translating it yields CASRTQGTEAFF.